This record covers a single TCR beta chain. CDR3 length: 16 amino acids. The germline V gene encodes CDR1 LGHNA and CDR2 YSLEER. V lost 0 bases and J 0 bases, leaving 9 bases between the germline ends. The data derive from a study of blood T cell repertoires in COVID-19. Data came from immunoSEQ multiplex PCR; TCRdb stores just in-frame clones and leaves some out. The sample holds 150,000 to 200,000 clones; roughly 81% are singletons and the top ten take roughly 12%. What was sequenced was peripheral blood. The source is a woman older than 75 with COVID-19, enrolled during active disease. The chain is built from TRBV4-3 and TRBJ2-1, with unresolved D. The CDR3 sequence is CASSQENPSSYNEQFF. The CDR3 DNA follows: TGCGCCAGCAGCCAAGAGAACCCCAGCTCCTACAATGAGCAGTTCTTC.